Following are 29 T cell receptor beta chains from one sample sequenced in a study of CD8+CD57+ T cells in acquired aplastic anemia. According to the study, genomic DNA was the template for TCR beta VDJ and CDR3 profiling. Each CDR3 protein is one row after TCRdb ran MiXCR on the reads. The sample contains approximately 150,000 distinct CDR3 sequences, over 70% of which appear only once. Those patients picked for sequencing had displayed CD8+CD57+ cell expansion on flow cytometry. Sequencing used sorted CD4+, CD8+, or CD8+CD57+ T cells (not recorded which) from PBMCs. The receptors were sampled from a human donor with aplastic anemia.

The chain joins TRBV12-3 or TRBV12-4 to TRBJ2-7; tentative D call: TRBD1 (6 bases). The CDR3 consists of 12 residues. V lost 6 bases, J lost 6 bases, and 12 bases lay in between. The CDR3 spells CASRNRVGEQYF. The CDR3 DNA sequence: TGTGCCAGCAGGAACAGGGTAGGCGAGCAGTACTTC.

The rearrangement joins TRBV13 to TRBJ1-1; possibly TRBD1 for D (6 bases). The CDR3 totals 16 residues. Germline CDR1 is PRHDT and CDR2 is FYEKMQ (reference sequence). Trimming removed 6 bases from V and 1 base from J, with 18 bases in between. CDR3 amino acids: CASRHRGAGTNTEAFF. DNA of the CDR3: TGTGCCAGCAGACATAGGGGGGCAGGGACGAACACTGAAGCTTTCTTT.

The chain combines TRBV7-9 with TRBJ1-1; possible D gene TRBD1, 6 bases. Germline CDR1 is SEHNR and CDR2 is FQNEAQ (reference sequence). Deletions cut 1 base from V and 0 bases from J, with 9 bases between. The CDR3 runs to 15 residues. CDR3 DNA sequence: TGTGCCAGCAGCTTAGGACAGGCCCTGAACACTGAAGCTTTCTTT. This gives the protein CASSLGQALNTEAFF.

This chain's CDR3 is CSVDTNTGELFF. CDR3 bases: TGCAGCGTTGACACCAACACCGGGGAGCTGTTTTTT. The gene calls are TRBV29-1 and TRBJ2-2; D gene unclear. Trimming pared 3 bases from V and 2 bases from J, leaving 4 bases between. Germline CDR1 and CDR2: SQVTM and ANQGSEA. The CDR3 is 12 amino acids.

This sequence joins TRBV2 and TRBJ1-4, with D hard to call. This CDR3 is 12 amino acids long. The germline V gene has CDR1 SNHLY and CDR2 FYNNEI. V was clipped by 8 bases and J by 8 bases, with 12 bases between them. The CDR3 nucleotides read TGTGCCAGCCGGAGGGAGTTGGAAAAACTGTTTTTT. It translates to CASRRELEKLFF.

V gene TRBV10-3 combines with J gene TRBJ2-3; D is unclear. The CDR3 is 15 amino acids. Germline CDR1 reads ENHRY; CDR2 reads SYGVKD. Trimming cost V 5 bases and J 0 bases, with 12 bases left between them. CDR3 amino acids: CAISRTSPSTDTQYF. The CDR3 DNA sequence: TGTGCCATCAGTAGAACATCTCCTAGCACAGATACGCAGTATTTT.

V usage is TRBV9 and J usage is TRBJ1-1; D gene ambiguous. Per the germline V gene, CDR1 is SGDLS and CDR2 is YYNGEE. The CDR3 totals 14 residues. V was pared by 1 base and J by 1 base, with 8 bases between. The CDR3 sequence is CASSVNVGNTEAFF. The CDR3 DNA follows: TGTGCCAGCAGCGTAAACGTAGGGAACACTGAAGCTTTCTTT.

The chain is built from TRBV24-1 and TRBJ2-5, with TRBD2 as a possible D gene (5 bases). The germline V and J ends were trimmed by 5 bases and 7 bases, with 13 bases remaining between them. The CDR3 loop spans 13 amino acids. Germline V gene sequence: CDR1 KGHDR, CDR2 SFDVKD. The chain's CDR3 is CATSGGSEGTQYF. The CDR3 bases are TGTGCCACCAGTGGAGGTAGCGAAGGGACCCAGTACTTC.

The chain uses TRBV10-3 and TRBJ2-7, with D possibly matching TRBD1 (5 bases). The V gene's germline CDR1 is ENHRY and CDR2 SYGVKD. The CDR3 loop spans 14 amino acids. The V end lost 2 bases, the J end lost 2 bases, and 10 bases lay between the germline ends. CDR3 sequence (DNA): TGTGCCATCAGTGAGATCGCGGACACCTACGAGCAGTACTTC. Translated: CAISEIADTYEQYF.

The chain joins TRBV24-1 to TRBJ2-1; D is unclear. The ends were cut back, 7 bases at V and 0 bases at J, with 15 bases in the middle. Germline CDR1 KGHDR, CDR2 SFDVKD. The CDR3 consists of 16 residues. CDR3 sequence reads: CATSHGATSSYNEQFF. In DNA, the CDR3 is TGTGCCACCAGCCATGGAGCGACAAGCTCCTACAATGAGCAGTTCTTC.

This clonotype was observed a few times. The chain employs TRBV7-8 and TRBJ1-5, with a tentative D call TRBD1 (5 bases). CDR1 and CDR2 (germline): SGHVS, FQNEAQ. Trimming cost V 5 bases and J 0 bases, with 11 bases left between them. The CDR3 is 15 amino acids. The CDR3 region has the DNA TGTGCCAGCAGCGACAGTTCATATAGCAATCAGCCCCAGCATTTT. Translating gives CASSDSSYSNQPQHF.

This chain uses TRBV19 with TRBJ2-7, with 8 bases aligning to TRBD1. J gave up 2 bases and V 2 bases, and 8 bases lay outside the gene matches. The CDR3 is 16 residues long. Germline V CDR1 and CDR2: LNHDA, SQIVND (reference sequence). CDR3 in DNA: TGTGCCAGTAGTATAAGGACAGGGACCGTTACCTACGAGCAGTACTTC. This encodes CASSIRTGTVTYEQYF.

This clonotype appeared a single time. The genes are TRBV20-1 and TRBJ2-3; 8 positions agree with TRBD1. The junction had 11 bases not matched to a gene; V was cut back by 5 bases and J by 4 bases. This CDR3 spans 15 amino acids. The germline CDR1 and CDR2 sequences are DFQATT and SNEGSKA (reference sequence). The DNA for the CDR3 is TGCAGTGCTCCCGGGACAGGTGGTGATTCAGATACGCAGTATTTT. It is translated as CSAPGTGGDSDTQYF.

The CDR3 coding sequence is TGTGCCATCAGCTCCATACAGGGGGCAGATGGCTACACCTTC. Its translation is CAISSIQGADGYTF. This chain links TRBV10-3 with TRBJ1-2, with 9 bases identical to TRBD1. V was pared by 6 bases and J by 6 bases, with 8 bases of the junction left unmatched. Germline V gene lookup returns CDR1 ENHRY and CDR2 SYGVKD. CDR3 size: 14 residues.

The sample holds one count of this clonotype. V usage is TRBV5-1 and J usage is TRBJ1-6; D remains ambiguous. The CDR3 is 14 amino acids. V lost 0 bases, J lost 7 bases, and 8 bases lay in between. In germline, CDR1 is SGHRS, CDR2 YFSETQ. This CDR3 reads CASSLADGNSPLHF. The CDR3 nucleotides read TGCGCCAGCAGCTTGGCCGATGGGAATTCACCCCTCCACTTT. The whole variable domain, remainder taken from reference TRBV5-1 and TRBJ1-6, is KAGVTQTPRYLIKTRGQQVTLSCSPISGHRSVSWYQQTPGQGLQFLFEYFSETQRNKGNFPGRFSGRQFSNSRSEMNVSTLELGDSALYLCASSLADGNSPLHFGNGTRLTVT.

The V and J genes are TRBV29-1 and TRBJ2-1; D assignment may be TRBD1 or TRBD2 (6 bases each). The CDR3 extends over 14 amino acids. The V gene's germline CDR1 is SQVTM and CDR2 ANQGSEA. V gave up 6 bases and J gave up 7 bases, with 19 bases separating them. The CDR3 bases are TGCAGCGTCGGTAGGACGGGGGCCGGTAATGAGCAGTTCTTC. Amino acids: CSVGRTGAGNEQFF.

The chain has TRBV6-4 and TRBJ1-5; the D gene is possibly TRBD1 (5 bases). Germline CDR1 is MRHNA and CDR2 is SNTAGT. The germline V and J ends were trimmed by 6 bases and 7 bases, with 19 bases remaining between them. The CDR3 sequence is 15 residues long. The DNA of the CDR3 is TGTGCCAGCAGAGCGGTCCCCAGCAGGGCCCAGCCCCAGCATTTT. It is translated as CASRAVPSRAQPQHF.

The V gene is TRBV20-1, the J gene TRBJ2-7; D is unclear. Germline V gives CDR1 DFQATT, CDR2 SNEGSKA (reference sequence). The CDR3 contains 14 residues. The V gene lost 6 bases and the J gene lost 5 bases, with 20 bases spanning the gap. Here the CDR3 DNA reads TGCAGTGCCCCCCTCGTGGCTAGACGGAACGAGCAGTACTTC. Protein: CSAPLVARRNEQYF.

The chain couples TRBV2 to TRBJ1-1; TRBD1 matches 10 bases. This CDR3 has 14 residues. After removal of 4 bases from V and 4 bases from J, the junction contained 3 bases not matched to a gene. Germline CDR1 reads SNHLY; CDR2 reads FYNNEI. The CDR3 DNA is TGTGCCAGCAGTGGGGGACAGGGGTCCACTGAAGCTTTCTTT. It translates to CASSGGQGSTEAFF.

The chain couples TRBV6-1 to TRBJ2-1; tentative D call: TRBD1 (5 bases). Germline values: CDR1 MNHNS, CDR2 SASEGT. The CDR3 extends over 13 amino acids. V lost 4 bases and J lost 5, with 9 bases in between. CDR3 loop: CASSGRQNNEQFF. In nucleotides, the CDR3 is TGTGCCAGCAGTGGTAGACAGAACAATGAGCAGTTCTTC.

The genes are TRBV29-1 and TRBJ2-1; 10 bases match TRBD2. CDR1 is SQVTM, CDR2 ANQGSEA, per germline. V dropped 7 bases and J dropped 4; count of bases not matched to a gene: 4. The CDR3 has 13 amino acids. The CDR3 bases are TGCAGCGCGAGCGGGAGGGGGTACAATGAGCAGTTCTTC. This codes for CSASGRGYNEQFF.

The chain recombines TRBV6-5 with TRBJ1-1; TRBD1 aligns across 7 bases. The CDR3 extends over 15 amino acids. Looked up from germline, CDR1 is MNHEY and CDR2 is SVGAGI. Trimming removed 2 bases from V and 1 base from J; junction bases left unmatched: 4. The CDR3 DNA reads as TGTGCCAGCAGTTACAACCGACAGGGGAACACTGAAGCTTTCTTT. Translated, it gives CASSYNRQGNTEAFF.

This chain connects TRBV20-1 to TRBJ2-2; 9 nucleotides align to TRBD1. This CDR3 is 14 amino acids long. Germline CDR1 and CDR2: DFQATT and SNEGSKA (reference sequence). V was clipped by 6 bases and J by 0 bases; unmatched bases: 2. CDR3 sequence: CSARTGANTGELFF. In nucleotides, the CDR3 is TGCAGTGCAAGGACAGGGGCGAACACCGGGGAGCTGTTTTTT.

This clonotype appeared a few times. The chain is built from TRBV25-1 and TRBJ2-1; no clear D. The V gene's germline CDR1 is MGHDK and CDR2 SYGVNS. CDR3 length equals 15 residues. The germline V and J ends were trimmed by 5 bases and 8 bases, with 19 bases remaining between them. This CDR3 reads CASSPRLGQDDEQFF. The CDR3, as DNA: TGTGCCAGCAGTCCCCGCCTAGGTCAGGACGATGAGCAGTTCTTC.

The rearrangement uses TRBV20-1 and TRBJ1-6; TRBD1 agrees at 7 bases. This CDR3 has 11 residues. V was pared by 5 bases and J by 15 bases, with 7 bases of the junction left unmatched. From germline, CDR1 is DFQATT and CDR2 SNEGSKA (reference sequence). The CDR3 region has the DNA TGCAGTGCTTATCGGGACAGCGACCTCCACTTT. It translates to CSAYRDSDLHF.

CDR3 loop: CASTEWVGAYEQYF. CDR3 coding DNA: TGTGCCAGCACCGAGTGGGTGGGGGCCTACGAGCAGTACTTC. The gene calls are TRBV2 and TRBJ2-7; D assignment may be TRBD1 or TRBD2 (5 bases each). Germline CDR1 and CDR2: SNHLY and FYNNEI. The V and J ends lost 7 bases and 2 bases respectively, with 15 bases between them. The CDR3 totals 14 residues.

The chain links TRBV6-2 or TRBV6-3 to TRBJ2-3, with 11 positions matching TRBD2. The junction had 13 bases not matched to a gene; V was cut back by 0 bases and J by 5 bases. CDR1 and CDR2 (germline): MNHEY, SVGEGT. There are 19 residues in the CDR3. The CDR3 here is CASSYSIGATSGAEDTQYF. Here the CDR3 DNA reads TGTGCCAGCAGTTACTCGATAGGGGCGACTAGCGGGGCTGAAGATACGCAGTATTTT.

This chain joins TRBV25-1 and TRBJ2-1; D is possibly TRBD1 (5 bases). This CDR3 spans 13 amino acids. Germline CDR1 and CDR2: MGHDK and SYGVNS. Trimming pared 6 bases from V and 6 bases from J, leaving 12 bases between. The CDR3 loop reads CASRGLEGNEQFF. The CDR3, as DNA: TGTGCCAGCAGGGGGCTAGAAGGCAATGAGCAGTTCTTC.

This chain's CDR3 is CASSLWDRGDYEQYF. The DNA of the CDR3 is TGTGCCAGCAGCTTATGGGACAGGGGGGACTACGAGCAGTACTTC. The chain has TRBV7-2 and TRBJ2-7, with 11 bases that match TRBD1. V lost 2 bases to trimming and J lost 3 bases; unmatched junction nucleotides: 3. Germline loops: CDR1 SGHTA, CDR2 FQGNSA. This CDR3 contains 15 residues.